The sample holds one count of the clone carrying this T cell receptor beta chain. Its antigen is still unknown. This entry comes from a study of shared clonotypes between healthy human individuals. Whole-study findings and limits: Even with large depth, rarefaction showed that sorted-subset sequencing was incomplete.

Deep was the level used in running the assay. Repertoires were generated with immunoSEQ multiplex PCR, while TCRdb's copy carries only in-frame clones and drops some. The table has more than 2,000,000 clones, approximately 95% seen once. CD45RA-negative memory and CD45RA+ naive subsets were split from the CD4+ cells. The CDR3 totals 14 residues. Trimming removed 2 bases from V and 1 base from J, with 5 bases in between. Germline CDR1 reads SGHTA; CDR2 reads FQGNSA. Sequencing input: naive CD4+ T cells from PBMCs. Subset here: CD45RA+ positively selected. The rearrangement joins TRBV7-2 to TRBJ2-2; D is ambiguous. This receptor was obtained from a man in his late teens or twenties in good health. Some clones in this sample may be carry-over from other donors' samples. The CDR3 DNA follows: TGTGCCAGCAGCTTAATGCGGAACACCGGGGAGCTGTTTTTT. Amino acid sequence: CASSLMRNTGELFF.